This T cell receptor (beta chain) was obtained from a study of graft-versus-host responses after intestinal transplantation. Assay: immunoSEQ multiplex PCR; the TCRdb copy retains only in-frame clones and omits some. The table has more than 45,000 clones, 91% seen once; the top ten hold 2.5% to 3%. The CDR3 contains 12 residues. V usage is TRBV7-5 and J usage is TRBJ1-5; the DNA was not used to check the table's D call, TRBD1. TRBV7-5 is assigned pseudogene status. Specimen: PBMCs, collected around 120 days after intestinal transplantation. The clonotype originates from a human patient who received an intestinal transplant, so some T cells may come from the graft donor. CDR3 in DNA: TGTGCCAGAACAGGGTTCGATCAGCCCCAGCATTTT. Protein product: CARTGFDQPQHF.